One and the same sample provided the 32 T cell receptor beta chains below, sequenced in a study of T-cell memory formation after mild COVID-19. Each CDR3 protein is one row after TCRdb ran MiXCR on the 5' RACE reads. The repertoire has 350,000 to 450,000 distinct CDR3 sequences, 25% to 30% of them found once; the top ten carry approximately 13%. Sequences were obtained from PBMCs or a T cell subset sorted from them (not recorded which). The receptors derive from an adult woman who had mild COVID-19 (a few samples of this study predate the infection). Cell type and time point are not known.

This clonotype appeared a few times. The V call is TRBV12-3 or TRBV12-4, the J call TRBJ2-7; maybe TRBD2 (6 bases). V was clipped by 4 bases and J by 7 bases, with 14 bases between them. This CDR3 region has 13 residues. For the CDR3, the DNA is TGTGCCAGCAGTTATCGAGCGGGTCGAGAGCAGTACTTC. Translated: CASSYRAGREQYF.

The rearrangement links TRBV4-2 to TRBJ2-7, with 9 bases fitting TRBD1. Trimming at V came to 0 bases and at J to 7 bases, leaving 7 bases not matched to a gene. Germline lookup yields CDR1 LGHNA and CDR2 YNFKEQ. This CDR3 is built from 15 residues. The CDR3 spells CASSQEGGQGREQYF. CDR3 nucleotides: TGTGCCAGCAGCCAAGAAGGCGGACAGGGGAGAGAGCAGTACTTC.

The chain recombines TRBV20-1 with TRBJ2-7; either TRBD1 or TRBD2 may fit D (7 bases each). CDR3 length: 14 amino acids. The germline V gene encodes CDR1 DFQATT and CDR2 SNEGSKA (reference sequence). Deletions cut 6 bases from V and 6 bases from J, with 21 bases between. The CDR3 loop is CSAPSRGGPFEQYF. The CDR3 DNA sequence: TGCAGTGCGCCGTCCAGGGGGGGGCCTTTCGAGCAGTACTTC.

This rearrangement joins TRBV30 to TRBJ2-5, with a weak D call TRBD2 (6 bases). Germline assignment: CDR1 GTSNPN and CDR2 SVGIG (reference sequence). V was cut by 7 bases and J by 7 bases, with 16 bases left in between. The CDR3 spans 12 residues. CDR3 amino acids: CASRGTGGTQYF. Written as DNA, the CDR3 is TGTGCCTCACGCGGGACCGGGGGGACCCAGTACTTC.

Written as DNA, the CDR3 is TGTGCCAGCAGTTTAGCAGGGGGCTTAACTCAGCCCCAGCATTTT. Translating it yields CASSLAGGLTQPQHF. V and J are TRBV12-3 or TRBV12-4 and TRBJ1-5; 7 bases are shared with TRBD1. V shed 0 bases, J shed 6 bases, and the junction held 5 bases outside the gene matches. The CDR3 loop spans 15 amino acids.

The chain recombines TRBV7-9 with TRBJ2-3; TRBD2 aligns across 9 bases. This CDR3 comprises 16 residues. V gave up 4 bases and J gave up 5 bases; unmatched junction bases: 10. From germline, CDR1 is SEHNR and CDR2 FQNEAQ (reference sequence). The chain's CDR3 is CASSSGLAGAGDTQYF. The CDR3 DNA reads TGTGCCAGCAGCTCAGGCTTAGCGGGGGCAGGAGATACGCAGTATTTT.

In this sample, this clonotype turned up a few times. CDR3 in DNA: TGTGCCAGCCCGGGACCGAGAGAAGGGAGCACAGATACGCAGTATTTT. Residues: CASPGPREGSTDTQYF. This rearrangement joins TRBV12-3 or TRBV12-4 to TRBJ2-3; D tentatively reads TRBD1 or TRBD2 (5 bases each). The CDR3 is 16 residues long. With 8 bases removed from V and 0 bases from J, the gap between germline ends came to 18 bases.

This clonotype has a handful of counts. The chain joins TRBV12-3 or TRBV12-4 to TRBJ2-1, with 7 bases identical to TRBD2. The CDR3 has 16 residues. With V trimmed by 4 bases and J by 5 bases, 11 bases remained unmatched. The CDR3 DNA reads TGTGCCAGCAGTTCTTGGGTGGGAGGGCCTGACAATGAGCAGTTCTTC. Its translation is CASSSWVGGPDNEQFF.

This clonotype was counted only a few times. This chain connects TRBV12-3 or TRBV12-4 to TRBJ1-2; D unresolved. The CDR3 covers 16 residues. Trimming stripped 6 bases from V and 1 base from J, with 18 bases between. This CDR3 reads CASSSSGPSVNYGYTF. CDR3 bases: TGTGCCAGCAGCTCATCAGGACCGTCCGTTAACTATGGCTACACCTTC.

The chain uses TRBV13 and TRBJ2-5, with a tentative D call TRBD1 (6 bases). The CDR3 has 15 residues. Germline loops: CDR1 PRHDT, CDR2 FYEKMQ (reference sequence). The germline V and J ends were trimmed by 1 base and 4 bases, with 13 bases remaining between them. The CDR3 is CASSLDWGQGETQYF. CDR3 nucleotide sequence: TGTGCCAGCAGCTTAGACTGGGGACAAGGAGAGACCCAGTACTTC.

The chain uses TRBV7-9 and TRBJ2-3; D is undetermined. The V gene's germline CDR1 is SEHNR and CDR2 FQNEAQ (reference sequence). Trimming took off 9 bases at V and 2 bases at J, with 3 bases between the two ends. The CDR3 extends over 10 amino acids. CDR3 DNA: TGTGCCAGTTACACAGATACGCAGTATTTT. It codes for CASYTDTQYF.

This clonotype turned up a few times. The CDR3 DNA follows: TGTGCCAGCAGCTTAGAAGCGAGACATCTAAATAATTCACCCCTCCACTTT. It encodes CASSLEARHLNNSPLHF. The chain recombines TRBV11-3 with TRBJ1-6; no definite D call. Germline CDR1 SGHNT, CDR2 YENEEA. The germline V and J ends were trimmed by 0 bases and 5 bases, with 14 bases remaining between them. This CDR3 has 17 amino acids.

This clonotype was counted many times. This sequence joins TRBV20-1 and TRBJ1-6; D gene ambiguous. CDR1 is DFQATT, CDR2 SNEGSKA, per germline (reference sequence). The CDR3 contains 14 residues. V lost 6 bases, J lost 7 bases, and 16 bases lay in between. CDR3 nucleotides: TGCAGTGCCTCGACTGGTGTTTCAAATTCACCCCTCCACTTT. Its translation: CSASTGVSNSPLHF.

The CDR3 here is CASSIGRQRLETQYF. For the CDR3, the DNA is TGTGCCAGTAGTATAGGACGACAGAGGCTAGAGACCCAGTACTTC. The genes are TRBV19 and TRBJ2-5; perhaps TRBD1 as D (5 bases). V was shortened by 1 base and J by 4 bases, with 13 bases between the two germline ends. The CDR3 has 15 amino acids. Germline loops: CDR1 LNHDA, CDR2 SQIVND (reference sequence).

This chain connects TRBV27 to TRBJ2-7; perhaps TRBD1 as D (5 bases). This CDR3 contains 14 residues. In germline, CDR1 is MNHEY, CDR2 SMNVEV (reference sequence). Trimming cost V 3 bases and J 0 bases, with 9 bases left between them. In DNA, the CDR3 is TGTGCCAGCAGTTTCGCAGGGCCCTCCTACGAGCAGTACTTC. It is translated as CASSFAGPSYEQYF.

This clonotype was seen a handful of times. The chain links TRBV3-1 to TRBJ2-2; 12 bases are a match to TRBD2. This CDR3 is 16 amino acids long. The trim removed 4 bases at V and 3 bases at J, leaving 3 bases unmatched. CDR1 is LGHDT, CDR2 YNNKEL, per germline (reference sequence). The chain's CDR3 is CASSRLAGDDTGELFF. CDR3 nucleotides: TGTGCCAGCAGCCGACTAGCGGGGGATGACACCGGGGAGCTGTTTTTT.

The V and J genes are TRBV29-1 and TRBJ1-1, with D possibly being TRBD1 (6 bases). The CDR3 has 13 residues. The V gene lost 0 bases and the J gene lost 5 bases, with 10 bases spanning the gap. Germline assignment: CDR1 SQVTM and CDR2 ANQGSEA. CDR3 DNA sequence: TGCAGCGTTGAAGAGGGGGCTAGTACTGAAGCTTTCTTT. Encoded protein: CSVEEGASTEAFF. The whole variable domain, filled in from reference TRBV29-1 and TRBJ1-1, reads SAVISQKPSRDICQRGTSLTIQCQVDSQVTMMFWYRQQPGQSLTLIATANQGSEATYESGFVIDKFPISRPNLTFSTLTVSNMSPEDSSIYLCSVEEGASTEAFFGQGTRLTVV.

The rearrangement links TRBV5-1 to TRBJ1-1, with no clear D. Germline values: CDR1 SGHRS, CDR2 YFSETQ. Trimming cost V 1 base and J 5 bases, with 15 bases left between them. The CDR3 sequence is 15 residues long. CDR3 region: CASSLRGPGLTEAFF. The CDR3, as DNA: TGCGCCAGCAGCTTGAGAGGGCCGGGTCTGACTGAAGCTTTCTTT.

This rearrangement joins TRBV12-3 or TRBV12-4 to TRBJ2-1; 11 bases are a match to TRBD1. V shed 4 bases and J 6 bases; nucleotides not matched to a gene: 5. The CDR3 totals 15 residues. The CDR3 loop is CASSSYGQGANEQFF. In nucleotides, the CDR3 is TGTGCCAGCAGTTCCTATGGACAGGGGGCCAATGAGCAGTTCTTC.

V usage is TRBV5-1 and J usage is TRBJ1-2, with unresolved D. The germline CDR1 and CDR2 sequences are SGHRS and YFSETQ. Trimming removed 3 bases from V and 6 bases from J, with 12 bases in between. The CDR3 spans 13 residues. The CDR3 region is CASSSVENDGYTF. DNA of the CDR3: TGCGCCAGCAGCTCAGTGGAAAATGATGGCTACACCTTC. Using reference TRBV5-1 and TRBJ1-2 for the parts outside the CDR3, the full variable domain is KAGVTQTPRYLIKTRGQQVTLSCSPISGHRSVSWYQQTPGQGLQFLFEYFSETQRNKGNFPGRFSGRQFSNSRSEMNVSTLELGDSALYLCASSSVENDGYTFGSGTRLTVV.

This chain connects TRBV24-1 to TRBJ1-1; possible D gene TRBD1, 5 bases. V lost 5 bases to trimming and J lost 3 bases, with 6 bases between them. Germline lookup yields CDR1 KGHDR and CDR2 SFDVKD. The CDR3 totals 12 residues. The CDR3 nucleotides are TGTGCCACCAGTGGGGGGGACACTGAAGCTTTCTTT. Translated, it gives CATSGGDTEAFF.

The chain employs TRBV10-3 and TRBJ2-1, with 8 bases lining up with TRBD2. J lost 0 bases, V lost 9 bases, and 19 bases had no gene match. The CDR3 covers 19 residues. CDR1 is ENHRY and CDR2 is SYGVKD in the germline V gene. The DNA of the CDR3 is TGTGCCATTCGCACCCCGGGATCTAGCGGGCGGAGCTCCTACAATGAGCAGTTCTTC. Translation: CAIRTPGSSGRSSYNEQFF.

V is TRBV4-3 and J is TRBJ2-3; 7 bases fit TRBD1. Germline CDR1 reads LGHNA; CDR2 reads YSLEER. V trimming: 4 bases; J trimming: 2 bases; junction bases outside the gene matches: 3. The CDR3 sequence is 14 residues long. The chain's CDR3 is CASSPQGSTDTQYF. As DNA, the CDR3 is TGCGCCAGCAGCCCACAGGGGTCCACAGATACGCAGTATTTT.

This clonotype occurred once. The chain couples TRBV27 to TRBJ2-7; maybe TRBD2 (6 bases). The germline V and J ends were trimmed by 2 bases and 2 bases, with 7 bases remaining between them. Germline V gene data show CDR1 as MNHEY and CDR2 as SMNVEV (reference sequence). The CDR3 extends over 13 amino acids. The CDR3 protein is CASSLRLAYEQYF. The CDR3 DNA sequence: TGTGCCAGCAGTTTACGACTAGCCTACGAGCAGTACTTC.

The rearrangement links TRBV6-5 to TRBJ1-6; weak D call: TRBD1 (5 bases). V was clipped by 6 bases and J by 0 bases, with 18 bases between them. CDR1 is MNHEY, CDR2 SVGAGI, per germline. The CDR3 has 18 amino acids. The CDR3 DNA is TGTGCCAGCAGCTTCGGGAGGACACCGAGCTCCTATAATTCACCCCTCCACTTT. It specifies CASSFGRTPSSYNSPLHF.

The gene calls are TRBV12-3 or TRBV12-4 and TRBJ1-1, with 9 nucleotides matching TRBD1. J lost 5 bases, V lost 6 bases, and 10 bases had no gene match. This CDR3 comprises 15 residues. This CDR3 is CASSRPGQGFTEAFF. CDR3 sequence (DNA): TGTGCCAGCAGCCGTCCGGGACAGGGTTTTACTGAAGCTTTCTTT.

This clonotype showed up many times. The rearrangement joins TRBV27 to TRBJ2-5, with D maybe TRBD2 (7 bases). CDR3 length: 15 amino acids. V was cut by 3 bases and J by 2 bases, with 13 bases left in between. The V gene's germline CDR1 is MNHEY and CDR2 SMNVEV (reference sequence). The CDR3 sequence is CASSFRGARQETQYF. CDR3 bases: TGTGCCAGCAGTTTCCGGGGGGCGCGGCAAGAGACCCAGTACTTC.

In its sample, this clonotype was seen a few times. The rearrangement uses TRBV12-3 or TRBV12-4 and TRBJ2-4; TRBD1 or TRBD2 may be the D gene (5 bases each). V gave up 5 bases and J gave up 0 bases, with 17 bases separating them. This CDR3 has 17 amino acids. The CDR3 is CASSLQTGTLAKNIQYF. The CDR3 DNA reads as TGTGCCAGCAGTCTCCAAACCGGGACGCTAGCCAAAAACATTCAGTACTTC.

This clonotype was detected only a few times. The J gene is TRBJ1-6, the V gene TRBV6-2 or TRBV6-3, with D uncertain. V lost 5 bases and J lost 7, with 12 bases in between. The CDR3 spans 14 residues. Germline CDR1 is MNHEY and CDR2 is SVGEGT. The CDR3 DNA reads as TGTGCCAGCAGTCCTCATATTCCCAATTCACCCCTCCACTTT. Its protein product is CASSPHIPNSPLHF.

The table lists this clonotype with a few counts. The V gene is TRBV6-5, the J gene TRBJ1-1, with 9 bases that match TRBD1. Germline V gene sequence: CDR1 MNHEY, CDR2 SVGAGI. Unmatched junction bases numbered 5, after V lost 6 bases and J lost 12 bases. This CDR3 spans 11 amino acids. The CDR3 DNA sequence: TGTGCCAGCAGCCCGGGACAGGGAACTTTCTTT. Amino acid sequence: CASSPGQGTFF.

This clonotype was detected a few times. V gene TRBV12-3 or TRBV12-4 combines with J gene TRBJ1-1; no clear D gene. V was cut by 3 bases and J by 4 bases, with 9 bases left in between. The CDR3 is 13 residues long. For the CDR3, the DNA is TGTGCCAGCAGTTTGACCTTTGGCACTGAAGCTTTCTTT. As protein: CASSLTFGTEAFF.

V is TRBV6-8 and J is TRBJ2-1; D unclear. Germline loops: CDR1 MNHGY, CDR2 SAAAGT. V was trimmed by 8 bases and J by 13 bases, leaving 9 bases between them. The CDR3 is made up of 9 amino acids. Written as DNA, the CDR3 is TGTGCCAGCGTATACTCCCAGTTCTTC. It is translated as CASVYSQFF.